This T cell receptor beta chain was observed in a study of blood T cell repertoires in COVID-19 (dated by TCRdb to 2020 to 2022). Study-level background: Samples covering the acute and convalescent phases of COVID-19 were provided by collaborators in the United States, Italy and Spain. The sample metadata nearly always contained a de-identified subject ID, COVID-19 status, age in years and sex. The repertoires were made available in a free public database intended to serve as a resource for research on the immune response to SARS-CoV-2. The prospective study material was composed of cDNA or gDNA derived from T cells, B-cell-depleted T cells, or PBMCs. HLA class I and class II types, where available, came from metadata supplied by the sample provider rather than from assay-based typing. Subjects who had been exposed to COVID-19, were actively infected with it, or had recovered from it provided the deeply sampled blood TCRbeta repertoires that made up the dataset. Samples were obtained from the ongoing ImmuneRACE study (first 160 participants) and from about 1,300 subjects provided by 6 global collaborators.

Study-level results and caveats: Clinical and demographic metadata were provided uncurated, with the amount varying by source and participant.

Relative to germline, V is 4 bases shorter and J is 0 bases shorter, with 15 bases between their ends. In the germline V gene, CDR1 corresponds to SGHAT and CDR2 to FQNNGV. Taken from cysteine to phenylalanine, the CDR3 has 17 residues. CDR3 DNA only is kept here, 51 bases in frame from base 1. Enrolling through a virtual design, the prospective study's participants ranged in age from roughly 18 to 90 years and lived across about two dozen United States geographic areas. In the prospective study, cohorts were assigned on the basis of participant-reported clinical history obtained from a screening survey and a study questionnaire. In the prospective study, whole blood, serum and a nasopharyngeal or oropharyngeal swab were collected from each participant by mobile phlebotomists. Additional blood draws and questionnaires over a 2-month period could optionally be provided by prospective study participants. Before DNA extraction, blood samples from the prospective study were shipped at room temperature or frozen.

This clone showed up just a few times. Its antigen specificity is not known. No quality values exist for individual bases; no much larger clone is one base distant. The immunoSEQ Assay, a bias-controlled multiplex PCR, was used to amplify TCRbeta CDR3 regions from genomic DNA. The study's own analysis went as follows. The number of nucleated cells in each sample was estimated by amplification of reference gene primers within the assay. To quantify the absolute abundance of each unique TCRbeta CDR3 rearrangement, sequence reads were collapsed and filtered. For each sample, productive Simpson clonality was calculated as the square root of Simpson's diversity index across productive rearrangements. The table comes from immuneACCESS by way of TCRdb, which keeps in-frame sequences with V and J called. Part of the clones is missing from these tables; in studies checked, under half for an unresolved V gene and the rest for unknown reasons. V and J calls and clone size are given by that table; D and trimming were obtained from the DNA. Across this sample there are more than 200,000 clones, with around 84% seen only once. The top ten hold 7.4% of the sample.

Sequenced material: PBMCs or T cells enriched from blood (not recorded which). The rearrangement combines TRBV11-2 with TRBJ2-2, with TRBD1 perhaps the D gene, on 5 matching bases. The sequence was obtained from a middle-aged woman with acute COVID-19. The nucleotide sequence is given as TGTGCCAGCAGCTCCGGGCCGACACAGGCGAACACCGGGGAGCTGTTTTTT. The encoded protein is CASSSGPTQANTGELFF. Supplemented by the reference TRBV11-2 and TRBJ2-2 proteins around the CDR3, the complete variable domain is EAGVAQSPRYKIIEKRQSVAFWCNPISGHATLYWYQQILGQGPKLLIQFQNNGVVDDSQLPKDRFSAERLKGVDSTLKIQPAKLEDSAVYLCASSSGPTQANTGELFFGEGSRLTVL.